This T cell receptor beta chain was profiled in a study of regulatory T cells in long-lasting Graves disease (dated by TCRdb to the early 2020s). Regarding the research as a whole: To count as having persistent Graves' disease, a patient had to have received antithyroid drug treatment for over 5 years with TSH receptor autoantibodies remaining persistently positive. Persistent Graves' disease patients were compared with newly diagnosed Graves' disease patients by peripheral blood TCR sequencing and RNA sequencing. The study took place in China and was registered as a clinical trial. TCR sequencing covered 13 persistent and around 20 newly diagnosed Graves' disease patients, some 35 samples in total. In the clinical cohort, patients with persistent Graves' disease had used antithyroid drugs for an average of roughly ten years. The investigation overall reported the following: As a limitation, the authors acknowledged that the small sample size may reduce accuracy. Sequencing and analysis were limited to the TCR beta chain. Persistent Graves' disease patients showed lower TCR Shannon entropy and fewer highly expanded clones than newly diagnosed patients, suggesting clonal expansion. Persistent patients shared more public clonotypes among themselves (under 3,000) than newly diagnosed patients did (about 1,000). Because the primary lesion, thyroid tissue, could not be accessed, the study looked at peripheral blood alone. TRBV28, TRBJ1-2 and TRBJ2-5 were preferentially used in persistent disease, while TRBV20-1 and TRBJ2-1 were favored in newly diagnosed disease.

V was cut back by 3 bases and J by 4 bases, leaving a gap of 10 bases between them. CDR1 is given as SEHNR and CDR2 as FQNEAQ, both from the germline V gene (reference sequence). From cysteine to phenylalanine, the CDR3 is 13 amino acids long. Only the CDR3 DNA stays, 39 bases, in frame from base 1. This clonotype was picked up a small number of times. Its recognized antigen is unknown. No qualities accompany the bases; no much larger clone lies one base away. The sample's time point label, decoded: persistent/refractory GD, antithyroid drugs over 5 years with positive TRAb. For both TCR sequencing and RNA sequencing, RNA was extracted from PBMCs using TRIzol. The diagnosis of Graves' disease was made according to American Thyroid Association guidelines. Recruitment of patients was carried out at an endocrinology department in Xi'an, China. Each patient gave 9 to 10 milliliters of peripheral blood, collected in an EDTA anticoagulant tube. PBMCs were isolated by Ficoll Paque Plus density gradient separation without further T cell sorting. An Agilent 2100 Bioanalyzer and agarose gel were used to check RNA quality, and a NanoDrop 2000 was used to measure RNA concentration.

The protocol used for the library was multiplex PCR. Sequencer: Illumina HiSeq 4000. To build TCR beta libraries, CDR3 regions were amplified by Arm-PCR using iRepertoire HTBI primers. Gel purification was performed on PCR products prior to sequencing. In the authors' own workflow: Gene usage analysis of CDR3 amino acid clonotypes used the roughly 62 TRBV and approximately 13 TRBJ segments found across samples. COPE and FqMerger were used to merge the filtered high-quality paired reads into contigs. BLAST was used to align contigs to the IMGT TRBV, TRBD and TRBJ reference genes, and CDR3 was defined following IMGT. Highly expanded clones were defined as clonotypes with a frequency above 0.1%. Repertoire diversity was measured by Shannon entropy, and V-J evenness by the Gini coefficient. A clonotype found in more than one individual was treated as public. TCRdb trimmed the raw reads at Q25, called clones with MiXCR and kept productive beta chains. Rows with a matching CDR3 protein are joined into one entry that keeps the most common DNA and genes. TCRdb assigned the V and J calls; the authors' analysis was not used. The sample table contains roughly 360,000 distinct CDR3 sequences; only one count was recorded for 20% to 25% of them. The ten largest clones take up approximately 30% of the sample.

The chain employs TRBV7-9 and TRBJ2-7; the D gene is not confidently resolved. The sequences come from peripheral blood mononuclear cells (PBMCs), collected when the disease was refractory, from a patient treated with antithyroid drugs. The receptor was isolated from a woman aged 35 to 49 with Graves disease. Donor details come from another sample of the same person, matched by shared clones. The CDR3 region has the sequence CASSFRSGYEQYF. In nucleotide form, the sequence is TGTGCCAGCAGCTTTCGGTCGGGTTACGAGCAGTACTTC.